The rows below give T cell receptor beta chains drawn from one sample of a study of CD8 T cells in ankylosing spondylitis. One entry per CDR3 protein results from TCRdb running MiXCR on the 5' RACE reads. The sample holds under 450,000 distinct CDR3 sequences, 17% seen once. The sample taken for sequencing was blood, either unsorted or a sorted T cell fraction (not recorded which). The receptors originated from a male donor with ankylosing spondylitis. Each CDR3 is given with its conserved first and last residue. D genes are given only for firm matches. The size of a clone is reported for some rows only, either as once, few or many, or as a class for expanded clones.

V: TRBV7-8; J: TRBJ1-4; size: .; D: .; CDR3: CASSLQPSNEKLFF; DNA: TGTGCCAGCAGCTTACAACCCTCTAATGAAAAACTGTTTTTT
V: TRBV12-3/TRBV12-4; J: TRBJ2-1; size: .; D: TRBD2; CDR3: CASRLAGPYNEQFF; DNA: TGTGCCAGCAGACTAGCGGGGCCTTACAATGAGCAGTTCTTC
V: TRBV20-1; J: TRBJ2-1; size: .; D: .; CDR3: CSAPRSDEQFF; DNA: TGCAGTGCACCTCGCAGCGATGAGCAGTTCTTC
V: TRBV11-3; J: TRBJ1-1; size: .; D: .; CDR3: CASSLDLRVTEAFF; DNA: TGTGCCAGCAGCTTAGATTTGAGGGTTACTGAAGCTTTCTTT
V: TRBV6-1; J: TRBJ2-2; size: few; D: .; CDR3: CASRLREDTGELFF; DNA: TGTGCCAGCAGGCTTAGGGAGGACACCGGGGAGCTGTTTTTT
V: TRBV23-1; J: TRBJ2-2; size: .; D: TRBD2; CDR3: CASSRKRGYTGELFF; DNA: TGCGCCAGCAGTCGAAAGCGGGGGTACACCGGGGAGCTGTTTTTT
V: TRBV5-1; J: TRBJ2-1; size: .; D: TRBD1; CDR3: CASSSTGTGINEQFF; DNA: TGCGCCAGCAGCTCCACCGGGACAGGAATCAATGAGCAGTTCTTC
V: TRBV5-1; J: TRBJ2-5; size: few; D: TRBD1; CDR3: CASSWTGGNQETQYF; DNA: TGCGCCAGCAGCTGGACAGGGGGGAATCAAGAGACCCAGTACTTC
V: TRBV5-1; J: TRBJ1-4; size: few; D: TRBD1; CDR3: CASSPQGETNEKLFF; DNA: TGCGCCAGCAGCCCCCAGGGGGAAACTAATGAAAAACTGTTTTTT
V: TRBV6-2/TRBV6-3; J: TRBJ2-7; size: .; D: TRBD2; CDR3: CASSYGRTSIYEQYF; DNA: TGTGCCAGCAGTTACGGCCGGACTAGCATCTACGAGCAGTACTTC
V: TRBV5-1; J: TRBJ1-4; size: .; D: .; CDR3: CASSLDPPGTNEKLFF; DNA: TGCGCCAGCAGCTTGGACCCCCCGGGGACTAATGAAAAACTGTTTTTT
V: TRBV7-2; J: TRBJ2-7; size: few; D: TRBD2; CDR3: CASSWTSGKGEQYF; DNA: TGTGCCAGCAGCTGGACTAGCGGGAAGGGTGAGCAGTACTTC
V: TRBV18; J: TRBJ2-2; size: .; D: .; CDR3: CASSPQRAPNTGELFF; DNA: TGTGCCAGCTCACCCCAGCGGGCTCCGAACACCGGGGAGCTGTTTTTT